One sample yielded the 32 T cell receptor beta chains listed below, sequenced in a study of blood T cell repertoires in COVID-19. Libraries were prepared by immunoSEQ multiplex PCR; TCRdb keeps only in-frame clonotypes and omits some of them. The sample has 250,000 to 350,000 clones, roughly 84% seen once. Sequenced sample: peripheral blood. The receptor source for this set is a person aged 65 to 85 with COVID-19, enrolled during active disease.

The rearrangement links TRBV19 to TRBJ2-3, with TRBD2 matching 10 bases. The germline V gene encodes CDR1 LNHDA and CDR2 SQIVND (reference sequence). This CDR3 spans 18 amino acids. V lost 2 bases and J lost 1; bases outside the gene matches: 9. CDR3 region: CASSISSVTSGRTDTQYF. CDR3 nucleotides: TGTGCCAGTAGTATAAGTAGCGTGACTAGCGGGCGCACAGATACGCAGTATTTT.

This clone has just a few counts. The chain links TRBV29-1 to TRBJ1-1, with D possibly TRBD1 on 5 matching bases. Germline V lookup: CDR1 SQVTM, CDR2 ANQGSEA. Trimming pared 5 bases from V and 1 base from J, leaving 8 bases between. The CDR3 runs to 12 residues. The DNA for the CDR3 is TGCAGCGTTCGCCAGGGGAACACTGAAGCTTTCTTT. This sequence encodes CSVRQGNTEAFF.

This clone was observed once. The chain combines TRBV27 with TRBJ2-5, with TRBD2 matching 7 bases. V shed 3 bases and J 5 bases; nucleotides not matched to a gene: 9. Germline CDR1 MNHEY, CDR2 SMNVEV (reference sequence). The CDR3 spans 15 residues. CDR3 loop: CASSFSREWLETQYF. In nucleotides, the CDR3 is TGTGCCAGCAGTTTCTCGCGGGAGTGGCTGGAGACCCAGTACTTC.

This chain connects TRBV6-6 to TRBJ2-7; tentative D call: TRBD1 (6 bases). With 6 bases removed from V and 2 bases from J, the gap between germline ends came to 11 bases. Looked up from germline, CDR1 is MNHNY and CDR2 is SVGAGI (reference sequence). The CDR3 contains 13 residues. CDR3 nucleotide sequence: TGTGCCAGCAGCCACAGGGATACCTACGAGCAGTACTTC. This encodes CASSHRDTYEQYF.

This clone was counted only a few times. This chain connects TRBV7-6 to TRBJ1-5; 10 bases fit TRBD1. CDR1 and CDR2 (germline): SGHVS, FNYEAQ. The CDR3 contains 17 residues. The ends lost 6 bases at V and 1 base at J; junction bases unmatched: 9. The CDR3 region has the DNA TGTGCCAGCAGGGACCGGGACAGGGGTTTCAGCAATCAGCCCCAGCATTTT. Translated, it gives CASRDRDRGFSNQPQHF. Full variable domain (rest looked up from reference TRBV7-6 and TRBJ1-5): GAGVSQSPRYKVTKRGQDVALRCDPISGHVSLYWYRQALGQGPEFLTYFNYEAQQDKSGLPNDRFSAERPEGSISTLTIQRTEQRDSAMYRCASRDRDRGFSNQPQHFGDGTRLSIL.

CDR3 sequence reads: CARSSGSTDTQYF. CDR3 sequence (DNA): TGTGCTCGATCGAGCGGCTCCACAGATACGCAGTATTTT. V gene TRBV10-3 combines with J gene TRBJ2-3, with a tentative D call TRBD2 (5 bases). CDR1 and CDR2 (germline): ENHRY, SYGVKD. CDR3 length: 13 amino acids.

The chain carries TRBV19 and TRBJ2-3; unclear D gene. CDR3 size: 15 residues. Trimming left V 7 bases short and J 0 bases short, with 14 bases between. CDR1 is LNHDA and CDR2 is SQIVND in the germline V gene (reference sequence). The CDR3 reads CASIRNHESTDTQYF. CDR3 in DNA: TGTGCCAGTATCAGGAACCACGAGAGCACAGATACGCAGTATTTT.

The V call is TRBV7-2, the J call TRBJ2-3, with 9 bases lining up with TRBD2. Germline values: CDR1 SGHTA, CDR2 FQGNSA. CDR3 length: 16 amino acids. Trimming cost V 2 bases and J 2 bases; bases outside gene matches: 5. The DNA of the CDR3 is TGTGCCAGCAGCTTAAGCGGGGGGTCGAACACAGATACGCAGTATTTT. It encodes CASSLSGGSNTDTQYF.

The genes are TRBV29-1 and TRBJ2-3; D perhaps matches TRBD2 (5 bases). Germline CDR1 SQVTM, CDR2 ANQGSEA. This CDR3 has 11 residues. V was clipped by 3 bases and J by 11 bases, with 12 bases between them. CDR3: CSVEKDSLQYF. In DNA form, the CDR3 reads TGCAGCGTTGAGAAGGACTCACTGCAGTATTTT.

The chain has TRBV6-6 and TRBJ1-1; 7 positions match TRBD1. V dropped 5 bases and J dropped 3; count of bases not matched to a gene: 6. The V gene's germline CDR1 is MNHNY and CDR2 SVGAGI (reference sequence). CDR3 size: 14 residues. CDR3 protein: CASSNRGHDTEAFF. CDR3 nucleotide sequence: TGTGCCAGCAGTAACAGGGGCCATGACACTGAAGCTTTCTTT.

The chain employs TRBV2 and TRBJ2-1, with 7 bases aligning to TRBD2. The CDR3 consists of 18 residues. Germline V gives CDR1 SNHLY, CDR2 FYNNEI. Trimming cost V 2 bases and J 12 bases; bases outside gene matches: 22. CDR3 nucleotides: TGTGCCAGCAGTGAAATGGCACAGAGGACTAGAGTGCCAATAAGGCAGTTCTTC. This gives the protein CASSEMAQRTRVPIRQFF. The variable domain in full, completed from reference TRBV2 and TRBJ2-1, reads EPEVTQTPSHQVTQMGQEVILRCVPISNHLYFYWYRQILGQKVEFLVSFYNNEISEKSEIFDDQFSVERPDGSNFTLKIRSTKLEDSAMYFCASSEMAQRTRVPIRQFFGPGTRLTVL.

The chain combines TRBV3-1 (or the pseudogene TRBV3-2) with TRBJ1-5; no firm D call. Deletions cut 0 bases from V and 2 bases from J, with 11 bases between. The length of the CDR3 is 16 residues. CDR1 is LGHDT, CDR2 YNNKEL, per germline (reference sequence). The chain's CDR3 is CASSQDARSGNQPQHF. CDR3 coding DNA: TGTGCCAGCAGCCAAGACGCCCGCTCGGGCAATCAGCCCCAGCATTTT.

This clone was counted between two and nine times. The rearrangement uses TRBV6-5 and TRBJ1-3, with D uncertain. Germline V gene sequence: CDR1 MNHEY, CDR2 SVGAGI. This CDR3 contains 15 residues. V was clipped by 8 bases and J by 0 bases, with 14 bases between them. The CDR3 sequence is CASGESDFSGNTIYF. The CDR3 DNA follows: TGTGCCAGCGGGGAGTCGGACTTCTCTGGAAACACCATATATTTT.

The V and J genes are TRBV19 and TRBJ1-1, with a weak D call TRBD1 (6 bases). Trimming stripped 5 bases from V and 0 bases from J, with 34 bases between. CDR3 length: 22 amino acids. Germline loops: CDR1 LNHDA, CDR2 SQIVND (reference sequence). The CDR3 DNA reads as TGTGCCAGTAGTCCATACAGACAGAGACATCTCAGGGGTAAATCCATGAACACTGAAGCTTTCTTT. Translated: CASSPYRQRHLRGKSMNTEAFF.

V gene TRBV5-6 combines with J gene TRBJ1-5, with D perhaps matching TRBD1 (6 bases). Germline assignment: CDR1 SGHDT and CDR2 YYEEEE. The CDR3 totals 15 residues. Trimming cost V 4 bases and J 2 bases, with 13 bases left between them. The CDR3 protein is CASSIGQLGNQPQHF. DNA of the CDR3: TGTGCCAGCAGCATTGGACAGTTAGGCAATCAGCCCCAGCATTTT.

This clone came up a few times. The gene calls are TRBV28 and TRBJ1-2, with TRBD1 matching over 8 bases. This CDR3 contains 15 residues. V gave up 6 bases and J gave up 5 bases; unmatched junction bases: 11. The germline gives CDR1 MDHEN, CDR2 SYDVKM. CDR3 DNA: TGTGCCAGCAGGACGGACAGGGCTCGGGATTATGGCTACACCTTC. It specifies CASRTDRARDYGYTF.

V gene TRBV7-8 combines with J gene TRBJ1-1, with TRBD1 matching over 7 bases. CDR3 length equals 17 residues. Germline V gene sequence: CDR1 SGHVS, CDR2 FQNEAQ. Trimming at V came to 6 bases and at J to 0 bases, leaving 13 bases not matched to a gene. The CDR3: CASSPPGGSLVNTEAFF. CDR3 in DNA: TGTGCCAGCAGTCCACCAGGGGGTTCGTTAGTGAACACTGAAGCTTTCTTT.

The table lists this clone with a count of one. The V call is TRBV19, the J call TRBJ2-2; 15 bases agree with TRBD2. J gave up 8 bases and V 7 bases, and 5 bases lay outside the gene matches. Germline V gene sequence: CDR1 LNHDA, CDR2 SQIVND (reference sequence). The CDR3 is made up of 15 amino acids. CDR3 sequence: CASTGLAGGGGELFF. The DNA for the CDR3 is TGTGCCAGTACGGGACTAGCGGGAGGAGGTGGGGAGCTGTTTTTT. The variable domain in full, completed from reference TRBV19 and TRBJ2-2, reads DGGITQSPKYLFRKEGQNVTLSCEQNLNHDAMYWYRQDPGQGLRLIYYSQIVNDFQKGDIAEGYSVSREKKESFPLTVTSAQKNPTAFYLCASTGLAGGGGELFFGEGSRLTVL.

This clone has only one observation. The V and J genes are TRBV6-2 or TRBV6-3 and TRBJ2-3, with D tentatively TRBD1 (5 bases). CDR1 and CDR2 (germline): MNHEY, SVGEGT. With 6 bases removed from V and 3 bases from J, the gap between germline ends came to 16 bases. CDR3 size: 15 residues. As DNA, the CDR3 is TGTGCCAGCAGCCGACAGTTACTCTCGACAGATACGCAGTATTTT. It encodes CASSRQLLSTDTQYF.

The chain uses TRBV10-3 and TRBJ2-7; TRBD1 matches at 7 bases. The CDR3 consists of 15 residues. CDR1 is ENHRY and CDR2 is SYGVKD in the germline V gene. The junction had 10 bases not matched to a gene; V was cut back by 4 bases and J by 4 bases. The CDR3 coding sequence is TGTGCCATCAGTGGGGGCCGGGACAGTTGGTACGAGCAGTACTTC. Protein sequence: CAISGGRDSWYEQYF.

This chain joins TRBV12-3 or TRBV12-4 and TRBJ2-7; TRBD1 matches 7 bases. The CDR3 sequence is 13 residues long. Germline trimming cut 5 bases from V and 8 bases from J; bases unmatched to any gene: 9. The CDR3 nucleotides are TGTGCCAGCAGTCCCGGGACAGCCAACAAGCAGTACTTC. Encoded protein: CASSPGTANKQYF.

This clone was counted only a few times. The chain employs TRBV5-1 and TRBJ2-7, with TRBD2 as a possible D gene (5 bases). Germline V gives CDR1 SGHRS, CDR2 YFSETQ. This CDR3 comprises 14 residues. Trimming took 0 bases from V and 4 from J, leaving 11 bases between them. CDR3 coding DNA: TGCGCCAGCAGCTTGGGGTTAGGAGGTTACGAGCAGTACTTC. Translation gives CASSLGLGGYEQYF.

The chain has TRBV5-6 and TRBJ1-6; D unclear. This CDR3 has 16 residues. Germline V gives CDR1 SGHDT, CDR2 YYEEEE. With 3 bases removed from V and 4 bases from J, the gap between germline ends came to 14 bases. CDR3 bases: TGTGCCAGCAGCTCCCATGGCCGCGGTTATAATTCACCCCTCCACTTT. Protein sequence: CASSSHGRGYNSPLHF.

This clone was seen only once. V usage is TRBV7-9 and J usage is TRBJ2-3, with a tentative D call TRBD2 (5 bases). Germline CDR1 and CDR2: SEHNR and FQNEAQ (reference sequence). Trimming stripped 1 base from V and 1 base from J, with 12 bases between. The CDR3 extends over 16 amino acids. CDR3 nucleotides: TGTGCCAGCAGCTTAGATTGGGAGAGCGGCACAGATACGCAGTATTTT. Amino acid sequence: CASSLDWESGTDTQYF.

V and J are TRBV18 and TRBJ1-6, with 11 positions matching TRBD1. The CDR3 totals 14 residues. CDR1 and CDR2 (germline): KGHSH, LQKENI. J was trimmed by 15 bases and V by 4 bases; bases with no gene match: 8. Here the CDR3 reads CASSLGQGDRRLHF. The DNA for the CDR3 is TGTGCCAGCTCACTGGGACAGGGGGATCGTCGCCTCCACTTT.

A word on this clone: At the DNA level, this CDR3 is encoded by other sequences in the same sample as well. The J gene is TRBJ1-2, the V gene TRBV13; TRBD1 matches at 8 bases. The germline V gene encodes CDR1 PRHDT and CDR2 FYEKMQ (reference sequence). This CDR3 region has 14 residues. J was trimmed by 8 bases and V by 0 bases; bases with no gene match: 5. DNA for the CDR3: TGTGCCAGCAGCTTAGGGCAGGGGGCAGGCGGCTACACCTTC. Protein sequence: CASSLGQGAGGYTF.

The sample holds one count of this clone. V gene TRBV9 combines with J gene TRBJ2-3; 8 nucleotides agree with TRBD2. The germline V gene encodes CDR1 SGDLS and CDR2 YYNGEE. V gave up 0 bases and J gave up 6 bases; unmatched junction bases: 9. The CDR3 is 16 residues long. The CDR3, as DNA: TGTGCCAGCAGCGTAGGGGGGCAGCGGGAGTATGATACGCAGTATTTT. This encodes CASSVGGQREYDTQYF.

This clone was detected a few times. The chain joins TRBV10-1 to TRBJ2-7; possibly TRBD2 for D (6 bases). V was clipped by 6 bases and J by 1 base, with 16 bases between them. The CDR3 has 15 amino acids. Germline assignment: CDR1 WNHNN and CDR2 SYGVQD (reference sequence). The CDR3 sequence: CASSRGAGNSYEQYF. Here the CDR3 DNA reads TGCGCCAGCAGCCGAGGGGCGGGAAATTCCTACGAGCAGTACTTC.

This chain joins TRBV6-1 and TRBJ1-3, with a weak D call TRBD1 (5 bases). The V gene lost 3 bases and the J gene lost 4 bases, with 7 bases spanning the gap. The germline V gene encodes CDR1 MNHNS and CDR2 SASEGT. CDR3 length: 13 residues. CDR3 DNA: TGTGCCAGCAGTGACAGGGCGGGAAACACCATATATTTT. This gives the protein CASSDRAGNTIYF.

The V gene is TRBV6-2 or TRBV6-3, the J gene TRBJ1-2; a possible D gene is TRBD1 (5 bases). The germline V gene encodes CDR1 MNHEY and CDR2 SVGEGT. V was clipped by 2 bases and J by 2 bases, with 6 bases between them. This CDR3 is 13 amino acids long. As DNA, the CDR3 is TGTGCCAGCAGTTACCCAGGGAACTATGGCTACACCTTC. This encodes CASSYPGNYGYTF.

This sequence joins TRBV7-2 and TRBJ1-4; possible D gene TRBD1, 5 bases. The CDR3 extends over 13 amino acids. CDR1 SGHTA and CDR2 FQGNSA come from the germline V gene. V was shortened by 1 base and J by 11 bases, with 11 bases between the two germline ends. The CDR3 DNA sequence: TGTGCCAGCAGCTTAGTTGGGACTAGGAAACTGTTTTTT. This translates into CASSLVGTRKLFF.

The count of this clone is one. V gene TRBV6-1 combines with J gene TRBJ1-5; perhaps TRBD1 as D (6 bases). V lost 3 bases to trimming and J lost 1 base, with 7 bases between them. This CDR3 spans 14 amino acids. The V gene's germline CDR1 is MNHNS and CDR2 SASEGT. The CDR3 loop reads CASSEDRSNQPQHF. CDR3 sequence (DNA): TGTGCCAGCAGTGAGGACAGAAGCAATCAGCCCCAGCATTTT.